Shown below are 26 T cell receptor beta chains from a single sample sequenced in a study of spatial heterogeneity in lung cancer. Their recognized antigens are unknown. Overall study findings and caveats: Counts of expanded intratumoral alpha and beta TCRs tracked tumor mutation counts.

Each CDR3 protein is one row after TCRdb ran MiXCR on the 5' RACE reads. Of 9,000 to 10,000 distinct CDR3 sequences listed, 13% to 15% are singletons. Time point specified: sample taken at primary tumor resection. Source: lung tumor tissue, taken at surgery. All receptors derive from a male donor with early-stage non-small cell lung cancer.

This clonotype occurred many times. The rearrangement uses TRBV6-2 or TRBV6-3 and TRBJ2-7; D call uncertain. CDR3 size: 13 residues. V lost 3 bases and J 3 bases, leaving 9 bases between the germline ends. CDR1 and CDR2 (germline): MNHEY, SVGEGT. CDR3 loop: CASSYRRSYEQYF. The DNA of the CDR3 is TGTGCCAGCAGTTATCGACGGAGCTACGAGCAGTACTTC.

V is TRBV11-2 and J is TRBJ2-1; TRBD2 agrees at 8 bases. Germline V lookup: CDR1 SGHAT, CDR2 FQNNGV. V gave up 4 bases and J gave up 5 bases; unmatched junction bases: 4. The length of the CDR3 is 14 residues. The DNA for the CDR3 is TGTGCCAGCAGCTCTAGCGGGCCCGACAATGAGCAGTTCTTC. It specifies CASSSSGPDNEQFF.

There are many counts of this clonotype. V gene TRBV5-4 combines with J gene TRBJ1-1; a weak D match, TRBD1 (5 bases). The CDR3 spans 19 residues. Germline loops: CDR1 SGHNT, CDR2 YYREEE (reference sequence). Trimming took off 2 bases at V and 0 bases at J, with 23 bases between the two ends. The CDR3 coding sequence is TGTGCCAGCAGCTTAGGTAGAAGTGGAGGGCAGGGACTGAACACTGAAGCTTTCTTT. It encodes CASSLGRSGGQGLNTEAFF.

This clonotype showed up many times. The chain carries TRBV6-2 or TRBV6-3 and TRBJ2-7, with D possibly being TRBD2 (5 bases). Trimming took 6 bases from V and 3 from J, leaving 15 bases between them. Germline values: CDR1 MNHEY, CDR2 SVGEGT. This CDR3 region has 14 residues. The CDR3 is CASRPGIVRYEQYF. Here the CDR3 DNA reads TGTGCCAGCAGGCCGGGAATAGTACGCTACGAGCAGTACTTC.

This clonotype showed up many times. The J gene is TRBJ2-2, the V gene TRBV7-2; perhaps TRBD2 as D (6 bases). Trimming left V 0 bases short and J 1 base short, with 9 bases between. This CDR3 region has 16 residues. CDR1 is SGHTA and CDR2 is FQGNSA in the germline V gene. CDR3 DNA sequence: TGTGCCAGCAGCTTAGCGGGCGGGAAGAACACCGGGGAGCTGTTTTTT. Amino acid sequence: CASSLAGGKNTGELFF.

This clonotype has ten or more counts. The chain uses TRBV10-3 and TRBJ1-5, with D possibly matching TRBD1 (5 bases). The CDR3 is 13 amino acids. V was cut by 6 bases and J by 5 bases, with 11 bases left in between. The V gene's germline CDR1 is ENHRY and CDR2 SYGVKD. CDR3 region: CAIRDRDDQPQHF. For the CDR3, the DNA is TGTGCCATCAGGGACCGGGACGATCAGCCCCAGCATTTT.

By sample share, this clonotype is medium-sized. The chain links TRBV18 to TRBJ1-2; D is uncertain. Germline lookup yields CDR1 KGHSH and CDR2 LQKENI. Trimming removed 4 bases from V and 6 bases from J, with 12 bases in between. CDR3 length equals 13 residues. The CDR3, as DNA: TGTGCCAGCTCACGAAACAGCCTGAATGGCTACACCTTC. This encodes CASSRNSLNGYTF.

This clonotype was picked up many times. This sequence joins TRBV23-1 and TRBJ1-2, with D maybe TRBD1 (5 bases). TRBV23-1 is noted as an ORF with a role that remains uncertain. The V gene lost 6 bases and the J gene lost 4 bases, with 24 bases spanning the gap. CDR3 size: 17 residues. CDR3 in amino acids: CASRRFFNPQGSYGYTF. Here the CDR3 DNA reads TGCGCCAGCAGACGTTTTTTCAATCCTCAGGGATCCTATGGCTACACCTTC.

This clonotype was detected once. The chain is built from TRBV5-1 and TRBJ1-4; 11 nucleotides agree with TRBD1. The junction had 3 bases not matched to a gene; V was cut back by 0 bases and J by 8 bases. CDR1 SGHRS and CDR2 YFSETQ come from the germline V gene. CDR3 length: 15 amino acids. The CDR3 coding sequence is TGCGCCAGCAGCTTGGTCGGACAGGGGGCGGAAAAACTGTTTTTT. Amino acids: CASSLVGQGAEKLFF.

The V and J genes are TRBV27 and TRBJ2-5; weak D call: TRBD1 (5 bases). The germline CDR1 and CDR2 sequences are MNHEY and SMNVEV (reference sequence). Trimming removed 7 bases at V and 5 bases at J, with 8 bases between. This CDR3 has 11 residues. CDR3 residues: CASISGETQYF. CDR3 DNA sequence: TGTGCCAGCATCTCAGGGGAGACCCAGTACTTC.

This clonotype was observed at least ten times. V gene TRBV5-6 combines with J gene TRBJ2-3; perhaps TRBD2 as D (6 bases). The germline CDR1 and CDR2 sequences are SGHDT and YYEEEE. The length of the CDR3 is 15 residues. V was cut by 4 bases and J by 4 bases, with 16 bases left in between. DNA for the CDR3: TGTGCCAGCAGCCCCCGGGGACTTGCCGCAGATACGCAGTATTTT. Protein sequence: CASSPRGLAADTQYF.

This clonotype is classed as medium-sized. This chain links TRBV7-2 with TRBJ2-5; D assignment may be TRBD1 or TRBD2 (5 bases each). CDR3 length: 15 amino acids. CDR1 is SGHTA and CDR2 is FQGNSA in the germline V gene. V lost 5 bases and J lost 1, with 14 bases in between. CDR3 sequence (DNA): TGTGCCAGCAGCCCCCGGGGCGGACGCCAAGAGACCCAGTACTTC. As protein: CASSPRGGRQETQYF.

This clonotype was detected only a few times. In DNA, the CDR3 is TGTGCCAGCGAACCGACAGGGGGCGCAGATACGCAGTATTTT. Its protein product is CASEPTGGADTQYF. The genes are TRBV10-3 and TRBJ2-3; 10 nucleotides align to TRBD1. J was trimmed by 4 bases and V by 10 bases; bases with no gene match: 8. Per the germline V gene, CDR1 is ENHRY and CDR2 is SYGVKD. The CDR3 spans 14 residues.

This clonotype was detected ten times or more. V usage is TRBV10-3 and J usage is TRBJ2-1; no clear D gene. V gave up 6 bases and J gave up 10 bases, with 13 bases separating them. The CDR3 is 12 residues long. The germline V gene encodes CDR1 ENHRY and CDR2 SYGVKD. Written as DNA, the CDR3 is TGTGCCATCAGGGCCAGCCCCCTGGAGCAGTTCTTC. It translates to CAIRASPLEQFF.

The sample holds a few counts of this clonotype. V usage is TRBV6-2 or TRBV6-3 and J usage is TRBJ2-3; D uncertain. CDR1 is MNHEY, CDR2 SVGEGT, per germline. The CDR3 consists of 14 residues. The ends were cut back, 6 bases at V and 9 bases at J, with 19 bases in the middle. The chain's CDR3 is CASSELQFSETQYF. The DNA for the CDR3 is TGTGCCAGCAGCGAGCTTCAATTTTCTGAAACGCAGTATTTT.

This clonotype was observed at least ten times. The V and J genes are TRBV12-3 or TRBV12-4 and TRBJ2-5, with 7 bases lining up with TRBD2. The trim removed 7 bases at V and 5 bases at J, leaving 7 bases unmatched. The CDR3 is made up of 13 amino acids. DNA for the CDR3: TGTGCCAGCAAAACCGGGGGGTGGGAGACCCAGTACTTC. This sequence encodes CASKTGGWETQYF.

This clonotype was detected many times. The chain links TRBV12-3 or TRBV12-4 to TRBJ2-5, with D hard to call. This CDR3 has 11 amino acids. With 6 bases removed from V and 2 bases from J, the gap between germline ends came to 4 bases. As DNA, the CDR3 is TGTGCCAGCAGCCTTCAAGAGACCCAGTACTTC. The encoded protein is CASSLQETQYF.

The chain is built from TRBV3-1 and TRBJ1-1, with 10 bases that match TRBD1. The CDR3 length is 16 residues. Per the germline V gene, CDR1 is LGHDT and CDR2 is YNNKEL (reference sequence). Germline trimming cut 3 bases from V and 5 bases from J; bases unmatched to any gene: 9. CDR3 in amino acids: CASSQPRDRGGTEAFF. The CDR3 DNA reads TGTGCCAGCAGCCAGCCCCGGGACAGGGGAGGAACTGAAGCTTTCTTT.

Only one count was recorded for this clonotype. The chain employs TRBV14 and TRBJ1-4; 7 bases fit TRBD1. Germline V gene lookup returns CDR1 SGHDN and CDR2 FVKESK. Trimming removed 1 base from V and 5 bases from J; junction bases left unmatched: 4. This CDR3 is built from 15 residues. In DNA, the CDR3 is TGTGCCAGCAGCCAAGCGAGGGGACAGAATGAAAAACTGTTTTTT. Protein: CASSQARGQNEKLFF.

The sample holds many counts of this clonotype. At one end, the junction sequence differs from germline, possibly due to a read error. J is TRBJ2-1 and V is TRBV7-2; TRBD2 aligns across 14 bases. The CDR3 is 16 amino acids. The germline V gene encodes CDR1 SGHTA and CDR2 FQGNSA. Written as DNA, the CDR3 is TGTGCCAGCAGCTTAGGGGGACTAGCGGGAGTCTTCGTCAGACCCTTC. Translating it yields CASSLGGLAGVFVRPF.

This clonotype has a count of ten or more. The chain carries TRBV27 and TRBJ1-2, with a weak D call TRBD1 (6 bases). Germline loops: CDR1 MNHEY, CDR2 SMNVEV (reference sequence). Trimming pared 0 bases from V and 2 bases from J, leaving 10 bases between. CDR3 size: 15 residues. Here the CDR3 DNA reads TGTGCCAGCAGTTTATCGCCGGGGGCGAACTATGGCTACACCTTC. As protein: CASSLSPGANYGYTF.

This clonotype has ten or more counts. V usage is TRBV20-1 and J usage is TRBJ2-3; 11 bases match TRBD2. Per germline, CDR1 DFQATT and CDR2 SNEGSKA (reference sequence). V was clipped by 5 bases and J by 5 bases; unmatched bases: 9. CDR3 length: 15 residues. The CDR3 DNA reads as TGCAGTGCTGGGGACCCCGGGACTAGCGGAGATACGCAGTATTTT. Its protein product is CSAGDPGTSGDTQYF.

There are many counts of this clonotype. The V call is TRBV7-9, the J call TRBJ1-2; TRBD1 aligns across 9 bases. Germline loops: CDR1 SEHNR, CDR2 FQNEAQ (reference sequence). V was clipped by 3 bases and J by 6 bases; unmatched bases: 8. This CDR3 is 15 amino acids long. The CDR3 loop reads CASSLGQGLTHGYTF. Here the CDR3 DNA reads TGTGCCAGCAGCTTGGGACAGGGACTAACTCATGGCTACACCTTC.

In this sample, this clonotype turned up many times. V usage is TRBV11-3 and J usage is TRBJ2-7; 8 bases fit TRBD2. The V and J ends lost 7 bases and 0 bases, in that order; junction bases with no gene match: 8. CDR1 and CDR2 (germline): SGHNT, YENEEA. The CDR3 consists of 15 residues. The CDR3 sequence: CASTSVAGGSYEQYF. The CDR3 DNA reads as TGTGCCAGCACCTCCGTGGCGGGAGGCTCCTACGAGCAGTACTTC.

This clonotype has at least ten counts. The chain combines TRBV7-3 with TRBJ1-1, with D perhaps TRBD1 (5 bases). V lost 5 bases to trimming and J lost 2 bases, with 18 bases between them. Germline values: CDR1 SGHTA, CDR2 FQGTGA. The CDR3 totals 16 residues. The CDR3 sequence: CASSPLSPGPNTEAFF. In DNA, the CDR3 is TGTGCCAGCAGCCCCCTATCACCAGGGCCCAACACTGAAGCTTTCTTT.

This clonotype qualifies as medium-sized. This chain uses TRBV2 with TRBJ1-2; D possibly corresponds to TRBD1 (6 bases). V shed 7 bases and J shed 5 bases, with 11 bases lying between them. CDR1 and CDR2 (germline): SNHLY, FYNNEI. This CDR3 is 12 amino acids long. The CDR3 DNA sequence: TGTGCCAGCAAGACAGGACGTTATGGCTACACCTTC. Protein: CASKTGRYGYTF.